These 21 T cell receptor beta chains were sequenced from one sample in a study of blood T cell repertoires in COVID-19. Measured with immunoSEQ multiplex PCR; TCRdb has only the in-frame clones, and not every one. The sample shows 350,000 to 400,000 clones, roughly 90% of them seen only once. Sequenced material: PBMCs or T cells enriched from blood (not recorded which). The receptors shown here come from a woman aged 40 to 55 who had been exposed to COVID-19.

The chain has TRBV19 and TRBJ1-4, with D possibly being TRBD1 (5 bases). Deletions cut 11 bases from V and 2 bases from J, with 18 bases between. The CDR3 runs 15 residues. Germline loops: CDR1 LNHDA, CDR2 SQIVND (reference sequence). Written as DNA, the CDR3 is TGTGCCTCAAGGGGCCAGGGTATTACTAATGAAAAACTGTTTTTT. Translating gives CASRGQGITNEKLFF.

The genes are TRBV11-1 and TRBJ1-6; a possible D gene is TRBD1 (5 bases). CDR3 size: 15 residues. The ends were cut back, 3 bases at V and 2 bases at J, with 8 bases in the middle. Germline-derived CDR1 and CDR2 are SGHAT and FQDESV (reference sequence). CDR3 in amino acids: CASSLGPTYNSPLHF. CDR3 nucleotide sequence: TGTGCCAGCAGCTTGGGGCCGACCTATAATTCACCCCTCCACTTT.

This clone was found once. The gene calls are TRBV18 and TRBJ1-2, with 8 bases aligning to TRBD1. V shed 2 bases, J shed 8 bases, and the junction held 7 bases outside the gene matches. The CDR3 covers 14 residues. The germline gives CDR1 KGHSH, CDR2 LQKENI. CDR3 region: CASSPRDRPEGYTF. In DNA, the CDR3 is TGTGCCAGCTCACCAAGGGACAGGCCGGAAGGCTACACCTTC.

CDR3 in amino acids: CASSWSGLSYGYTF. The CDR3 coding sequence is TGTGCCAGCAGTTGGAGCGGCCTGTCCTATGGCTACACCTTC. The chain couples TRBV27 to TRBJ1-2; D is undetermined. This CDR3 is 14 amino acids long. Germline CDR1 reads MNHEY; CDR2 reads SMNVEV (reference sequence). Trimming pared 4 bases from V and 4 bases from J, leaving 13 bases between.

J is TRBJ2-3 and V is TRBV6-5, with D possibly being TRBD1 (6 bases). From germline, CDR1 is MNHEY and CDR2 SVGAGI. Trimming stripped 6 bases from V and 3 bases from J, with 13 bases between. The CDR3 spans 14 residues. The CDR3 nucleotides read TGTGCCAGCAGGAGGACAGTTCAAACAGATACGCAGTATTTT. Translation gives CASRRTVQTDTQYF.

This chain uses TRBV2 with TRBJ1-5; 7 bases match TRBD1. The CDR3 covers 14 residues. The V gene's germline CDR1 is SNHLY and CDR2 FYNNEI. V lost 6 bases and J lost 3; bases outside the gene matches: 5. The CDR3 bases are TGTGCCAGCAGGGGGGACAGCCCCAATCAGCCCCAGCATTTT. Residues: CASRGDSPNQPQHF.

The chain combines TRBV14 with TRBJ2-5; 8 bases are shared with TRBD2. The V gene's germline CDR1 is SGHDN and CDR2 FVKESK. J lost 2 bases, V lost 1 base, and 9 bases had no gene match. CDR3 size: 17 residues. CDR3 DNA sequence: TGTGCCAGCAGCCAAGGGCGGGGGGCTTCTTATCAAGAGACCCAGTACTTC. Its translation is CASSQGRGASYQETQYF.

The CDR3 protein is CASSARPGQGWNEQFF. The CDR3 coding sequence is TGTGCCAGCAGCGCCCGGCCGGGACAGGGGTGGAATGAGCAGTTCTTC. This chain uses TRBV7-3 with TRBJ2-1; 10 bases agree with TRBD1. This CDR3 is 16 amino acids long. V gave up 5 bases and J gave up 7 bases; unmatched junction bases: 11. Germline CDR1 is SGHTA and CDR2 is FQGTGA.

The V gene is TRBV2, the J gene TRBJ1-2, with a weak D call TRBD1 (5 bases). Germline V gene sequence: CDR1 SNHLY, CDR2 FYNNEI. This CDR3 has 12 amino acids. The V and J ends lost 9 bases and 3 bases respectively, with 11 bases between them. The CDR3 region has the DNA TGTGCCAGGGGGCGTGTGGACTATGGCTACACCTTC. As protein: CARGRVDYGYTF.

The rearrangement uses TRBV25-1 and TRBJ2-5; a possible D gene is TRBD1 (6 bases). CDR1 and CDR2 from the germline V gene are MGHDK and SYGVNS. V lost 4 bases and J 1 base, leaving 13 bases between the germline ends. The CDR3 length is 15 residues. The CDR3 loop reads CASSASGTPQETQYF. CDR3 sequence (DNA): TGTGCCAGCAGTGCCTCGGGGACACCCCAAGAGACCCAGTACTTC.

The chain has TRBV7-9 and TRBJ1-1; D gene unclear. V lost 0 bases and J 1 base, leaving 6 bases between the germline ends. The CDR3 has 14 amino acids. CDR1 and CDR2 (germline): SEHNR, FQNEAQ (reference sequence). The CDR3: CASSLAAENTEAFF. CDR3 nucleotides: TGTGCCAGCAGCTTAGCGGCGGAGAACACTGAAGCTTTCTTT.

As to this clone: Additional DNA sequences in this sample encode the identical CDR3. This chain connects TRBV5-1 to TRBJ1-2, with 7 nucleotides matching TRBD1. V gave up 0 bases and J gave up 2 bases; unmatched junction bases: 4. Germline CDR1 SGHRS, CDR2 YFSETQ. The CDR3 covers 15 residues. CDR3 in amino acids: CASSLETGANYGYTF. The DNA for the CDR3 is TGCGCCAGCAGCTTGGAAACAGGGGCAAACTATGGCTACACCTTC. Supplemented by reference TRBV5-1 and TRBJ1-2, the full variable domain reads KAGVTQTPRYLIKTRGQQVTLSCSPISGHRSVSWYQQTPGQGLQFLFEYFSETQRNKGNFPGRFSGRQFSNSRSEMNVSTLELGDSALYLCASSLETGANYGYTFGSGTRLTVV.

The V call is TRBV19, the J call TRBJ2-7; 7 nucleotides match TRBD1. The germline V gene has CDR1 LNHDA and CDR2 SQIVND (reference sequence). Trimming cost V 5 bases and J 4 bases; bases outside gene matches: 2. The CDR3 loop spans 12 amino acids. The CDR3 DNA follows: TGTGCCAGTAGTGCGACAGGGTACGAGCAGTACTTC. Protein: CASSATGYEQYF.

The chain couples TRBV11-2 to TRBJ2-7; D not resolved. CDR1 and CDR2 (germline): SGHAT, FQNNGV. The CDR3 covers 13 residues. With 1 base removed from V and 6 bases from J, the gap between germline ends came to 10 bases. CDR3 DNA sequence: TGTGCCAGCAGCTTAGGATTTCGAGGCGAGCAGTACTTC. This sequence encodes CASSLGFRGEQYF. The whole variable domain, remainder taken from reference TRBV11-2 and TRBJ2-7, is EAGVAQSPRYKIIEKRQSVAFWCNPISGHATLYWYQQILGQGPKLLIQFQNNGVVDDSQLPKDRFSAERLKGVDSTLKIQPAKLEDSAVYLCASSLGFRGEQYFGPGTRLTVT.

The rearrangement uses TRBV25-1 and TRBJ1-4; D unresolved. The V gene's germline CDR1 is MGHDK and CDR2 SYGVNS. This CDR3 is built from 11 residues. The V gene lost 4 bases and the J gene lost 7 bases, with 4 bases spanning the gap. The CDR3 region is CASSASEKLFF. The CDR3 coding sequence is TGTGCCAGCAGTGCGAGTGAAAAACTGTTTTTT.

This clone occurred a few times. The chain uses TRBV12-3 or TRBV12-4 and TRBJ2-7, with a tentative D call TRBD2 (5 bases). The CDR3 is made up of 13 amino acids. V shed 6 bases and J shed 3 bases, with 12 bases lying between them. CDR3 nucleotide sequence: TGTGCCAGCAGGGAGGACGGATACTACGAGCAGTACTTC. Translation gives CASREDGYYEQYF.

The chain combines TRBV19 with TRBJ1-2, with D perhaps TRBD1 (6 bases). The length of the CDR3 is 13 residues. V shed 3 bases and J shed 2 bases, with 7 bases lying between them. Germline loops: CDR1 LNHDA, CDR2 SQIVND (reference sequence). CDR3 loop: CASSITGNYGYTF. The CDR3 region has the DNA TGTGCCAGTAGTATTACAGGGAACTATGGCTACACCTTC.

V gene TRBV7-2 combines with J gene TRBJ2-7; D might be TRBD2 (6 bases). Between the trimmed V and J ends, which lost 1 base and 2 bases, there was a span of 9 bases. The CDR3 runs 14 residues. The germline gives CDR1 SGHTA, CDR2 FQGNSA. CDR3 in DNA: TGTGCCAGCAGCTTAGTGGGCGGGACCTACGAGCAGTACTTC. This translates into CASSLVGGTYEQYF. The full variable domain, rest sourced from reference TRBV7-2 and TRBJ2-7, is GAGVSQSPSNKVTEKGKDVELRCDPISGHTALYWYRQSLGQGLEFLIYFQGNSAPDKSGLPSDRFSAERTGGSVSTLTIQRTQQEDSAVYLCASSLVGGTYEQYFGPGTRLTVT.

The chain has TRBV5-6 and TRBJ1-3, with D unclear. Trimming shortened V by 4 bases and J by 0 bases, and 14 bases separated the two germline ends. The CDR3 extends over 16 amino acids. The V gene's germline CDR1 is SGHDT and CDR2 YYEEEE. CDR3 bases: TGTGCCAGCAGCATCATTCCGGTCCTCTCTGGAAACACCATATATTTT. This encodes CASSIIPVLSGNTIYF.

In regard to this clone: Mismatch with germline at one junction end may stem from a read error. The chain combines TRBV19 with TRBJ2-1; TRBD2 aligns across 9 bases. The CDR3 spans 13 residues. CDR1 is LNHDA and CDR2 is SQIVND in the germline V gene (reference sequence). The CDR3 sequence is CAGSGGPNSEQFF. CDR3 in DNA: TGTGCCGGTAGCGGGGGACCCAACAGTGAGCAGTTCTTC.

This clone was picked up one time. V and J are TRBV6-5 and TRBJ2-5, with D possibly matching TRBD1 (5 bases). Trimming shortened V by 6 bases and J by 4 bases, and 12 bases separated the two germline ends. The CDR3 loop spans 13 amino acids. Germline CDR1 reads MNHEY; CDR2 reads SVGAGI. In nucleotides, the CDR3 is TGTGCCAGCAGCGAGGAAGGGGTAGAGACCCAGTACTTC. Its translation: CASSEEGVETQYF.